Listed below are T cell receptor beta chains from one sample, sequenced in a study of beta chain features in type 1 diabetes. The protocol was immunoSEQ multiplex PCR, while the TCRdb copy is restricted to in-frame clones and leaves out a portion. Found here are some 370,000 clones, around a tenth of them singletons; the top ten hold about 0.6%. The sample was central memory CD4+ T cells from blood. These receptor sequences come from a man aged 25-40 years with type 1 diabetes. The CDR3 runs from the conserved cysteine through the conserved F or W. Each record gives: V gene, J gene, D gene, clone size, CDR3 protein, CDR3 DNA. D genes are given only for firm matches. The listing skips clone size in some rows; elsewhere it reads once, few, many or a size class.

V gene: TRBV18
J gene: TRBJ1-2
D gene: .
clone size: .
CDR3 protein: CASSPPETRYGYTF
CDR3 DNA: TGTGCCAGCTCACCACCGGAGACCCGGTATGGCTACACCTTC

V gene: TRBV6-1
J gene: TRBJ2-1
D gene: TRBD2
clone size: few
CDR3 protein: CASSSSGPYNEQFF
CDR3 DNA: TGTGCCAGCAGCTCTAGCGGGCCCTACAATGAGCAGTTCTTC

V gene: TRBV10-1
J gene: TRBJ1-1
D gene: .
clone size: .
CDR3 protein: CASSEGAGADTEAFF
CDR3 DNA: TGCGCCAGCAGTGAGGGGGCAGGGGCGGACACTGAAGCTTTCTTT

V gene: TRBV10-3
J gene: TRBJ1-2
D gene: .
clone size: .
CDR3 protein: CAISGPGLYGYTF
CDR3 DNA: TGTGCCATCAGTGGACCGGGACTCTATGGCTACACCTTC

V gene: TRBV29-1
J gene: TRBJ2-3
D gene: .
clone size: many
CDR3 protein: CSVVTALSTDTQYF
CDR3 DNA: TGCAGCGTTGTGACCGCCCTTTCCACAGATACGCAGTATTTT

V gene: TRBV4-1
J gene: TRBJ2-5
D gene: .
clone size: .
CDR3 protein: CASSQGGSSSRETQYF
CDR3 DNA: TGCGCCAGCAGCCAAGGGGGGTCATCCAGCAGGGAGACCCAGTACTTC

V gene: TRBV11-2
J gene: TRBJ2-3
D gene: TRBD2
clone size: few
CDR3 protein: CASSLEELAEGTDTQYF
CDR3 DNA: TGTGCCAGCAGCTTAGAAGAGCTAGCGGAGGGCACAGATACGCAGTATTTT

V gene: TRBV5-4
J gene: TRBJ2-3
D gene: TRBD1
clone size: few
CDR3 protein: CASETTGGGPADTQYF
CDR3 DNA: TGTGCCAGCGAAACCACAGGGGGAGGCCCTGCAGATACGCAGTATTTT

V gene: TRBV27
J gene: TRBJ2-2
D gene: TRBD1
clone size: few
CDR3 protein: CASSKLGQGTGELFF
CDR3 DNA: TGTGCCAGCAGTAAACTGGGACAGGGGACCGGGGAGCTGTTTTTT

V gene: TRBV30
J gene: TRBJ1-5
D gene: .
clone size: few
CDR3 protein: CAWDRGADQPQHF
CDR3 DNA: TGTGCCTGGGATCGGGGGGCCGATCAGCCCCAGCATTTT

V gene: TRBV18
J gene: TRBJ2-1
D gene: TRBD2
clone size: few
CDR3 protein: CASSRGLAGDNEQFF
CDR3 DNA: TGTGCCAGCTCGAGGGGACTAGCGGGGGACAATGAGCAGTTCTTC

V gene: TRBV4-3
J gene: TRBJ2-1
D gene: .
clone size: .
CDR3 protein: CASSALTGTHKFF
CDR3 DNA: TGCGCCAGCAGCGCGCTAACCGGGACCCATAAGTTCTTC

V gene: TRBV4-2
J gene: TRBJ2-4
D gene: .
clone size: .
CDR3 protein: CASSLPGVNIQYF
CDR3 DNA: TGTGCCAGCAGCCTACCAGGGGTAAACATTCAGTACTTC

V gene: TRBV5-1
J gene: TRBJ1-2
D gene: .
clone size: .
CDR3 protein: CASSFVFDSSYGYTF
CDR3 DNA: TGCGCCAGCAGCTTTGTGTTTGACTCTTCCTATGGCTACACCTTC

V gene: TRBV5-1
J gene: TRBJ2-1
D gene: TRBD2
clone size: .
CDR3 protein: CASSVGLADFNEQFF
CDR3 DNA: TGCGCCAGCAGCGTGGGACTAGCGGACTTCAATGAGCAGTTCTTC

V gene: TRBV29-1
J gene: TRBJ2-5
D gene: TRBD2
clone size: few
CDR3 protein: CSAWGGAETQYF
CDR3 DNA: TGCAGCGCGTGGGGAGGGGCGGAGACCCAGTACTTC

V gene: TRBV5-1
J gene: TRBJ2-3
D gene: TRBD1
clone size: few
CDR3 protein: CASSRSTGGPGEDTQYF
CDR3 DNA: TGCGCCAGCAGCCGGAGTACAGGGGGCCCAGGAGAGGATACGCAGTATTTT

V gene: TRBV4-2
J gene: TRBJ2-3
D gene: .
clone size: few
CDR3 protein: CASSQDTQRVGTDTQYF
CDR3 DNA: TGTGCCAGCAGCCAAGACACCCAGCGGGTAGGCACAGATACGCAGTATTTT

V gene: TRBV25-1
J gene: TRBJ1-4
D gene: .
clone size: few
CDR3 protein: CASSLGTILEKLFF
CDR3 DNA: TGTGCCAGCAGCCTCGGAACAATACTCGAAAAACTGTTTTTT

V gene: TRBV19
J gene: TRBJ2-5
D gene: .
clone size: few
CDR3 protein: CASSEDGEETQYF
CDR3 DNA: TGTGCCAGTAGTGAGGACGGAGAAGAGACCCAGTACTTC

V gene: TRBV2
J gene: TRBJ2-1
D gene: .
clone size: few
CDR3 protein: CASSLQGYDEQFF
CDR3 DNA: TGTGCCAGCAGTCTACAGGGTTATGATGAGCAGTTCTTC

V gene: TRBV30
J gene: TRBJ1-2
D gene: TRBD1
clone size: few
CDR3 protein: CAWSFGTGGSGYTF
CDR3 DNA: TGTGCCTGGAGTTTCGGGACAGGGGGCTCTGGCTACACCTTC

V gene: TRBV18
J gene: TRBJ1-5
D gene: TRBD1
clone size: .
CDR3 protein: CASSPLRTGGDQPQHF
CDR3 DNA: TGTGCCAGCTCACCGTTAAGGACAGGGGGGGATCAGCCCCAGCATTTT

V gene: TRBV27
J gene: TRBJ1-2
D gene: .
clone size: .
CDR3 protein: CASSPRTDDNYGYTF
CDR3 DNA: TGTGCCAGCAGTCCCAGGACGGACGATAACTATGGCTACACCTTC

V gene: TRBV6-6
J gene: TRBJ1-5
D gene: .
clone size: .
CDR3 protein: CASTSGGQQPQHF
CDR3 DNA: TGTGCCAGCACCTCCGGGGGGCAACAGCCCCAGCATTTT

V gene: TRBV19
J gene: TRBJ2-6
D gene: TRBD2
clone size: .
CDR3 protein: CASRIGLVSGANVLTF
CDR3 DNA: TGTGCCAGTAGAATCGGACTAGTCTCTGGGGCCAACGTCCTGACTTTC

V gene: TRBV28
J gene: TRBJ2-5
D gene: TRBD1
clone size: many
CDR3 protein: CASSLNRGPETQYF
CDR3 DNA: TGTGCCAGCAGTTTAAACAGGGGGCCAGAGACCCAGTACTTC

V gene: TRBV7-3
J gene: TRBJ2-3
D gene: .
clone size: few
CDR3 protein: CASKSGDTQYF
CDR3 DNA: TGTGCCAGCAAATCCGGAGATACGCAGTATTTT

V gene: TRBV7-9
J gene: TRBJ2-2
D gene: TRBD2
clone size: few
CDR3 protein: CASSLGLAGIGELFF
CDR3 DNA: TGTGCCAGCAGCTTGGGACTAGCGGGAATCGGGGAGCTGTTTTTT

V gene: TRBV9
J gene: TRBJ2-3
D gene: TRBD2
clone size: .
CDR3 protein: CASSVSGDASTQYF
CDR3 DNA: TGTGCCAGCAGCGTTAGCGGGGACGCGAGTACGCAGTATTTT

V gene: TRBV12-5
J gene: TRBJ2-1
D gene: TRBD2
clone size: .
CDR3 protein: CASGLGATSGRLNEQFF
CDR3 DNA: TGTGCTAGTGGTTTGGGAGCGACTAGCGGGAGACTCAATGAGCAGTTCTTC

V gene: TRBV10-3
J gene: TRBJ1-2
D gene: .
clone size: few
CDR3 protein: CAISEGSLIGYTF
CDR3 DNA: TGTGCCATCAGTGAAGGTAGCCTCATCGGATACACCTTC

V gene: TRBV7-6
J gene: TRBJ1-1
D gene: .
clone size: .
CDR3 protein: CASSSGLRNTEAFF
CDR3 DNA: TGTGCCAGCAGCTCAGGACTGCGGAACACTGAAGCTTTCTTT

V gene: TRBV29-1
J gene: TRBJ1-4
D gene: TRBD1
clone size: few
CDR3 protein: CSVAGTGDPNEKLFF
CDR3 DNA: TGCAGCGTCGCCGGGACAGGGGACCCTAATGAAAAACTGTTTTTT

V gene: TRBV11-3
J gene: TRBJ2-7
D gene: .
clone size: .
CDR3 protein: CASSLVGRQTYEQYF
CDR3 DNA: TGTGCCAGCAGCTTAGTAGGCAGACAGACCTACGAGCAGTACTTC

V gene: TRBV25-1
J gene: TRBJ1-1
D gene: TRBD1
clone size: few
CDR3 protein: CASSARDSTEAFF
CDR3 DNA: TGTGCCAGCAGCGCTCGGGACAGCACTGAAGCTTTCTTT

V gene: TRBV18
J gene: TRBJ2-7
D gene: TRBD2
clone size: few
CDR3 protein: CASSLRTSGTHEQYF
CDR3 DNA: TGTGCCAGCTCACTCCGGACTAGCGGGACTCACGAGCAGTACTTC

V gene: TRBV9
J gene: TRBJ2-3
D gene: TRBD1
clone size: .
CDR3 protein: CASSSRGGQGSTDTQYF
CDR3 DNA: TGTGCCAGCAGCTCACGAGGGGGACAGGGAAGCACAGATACGCAGTATTTT

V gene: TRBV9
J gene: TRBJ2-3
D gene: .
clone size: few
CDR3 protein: CASSSRSFGPTDTQYF
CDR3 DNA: TGTGCCAGCAGCTCCAGATCCTTCGGGCCCACAGATACGCAGTATTTT

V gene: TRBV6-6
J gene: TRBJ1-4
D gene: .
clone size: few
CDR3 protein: CASSYSLQVEKLFF
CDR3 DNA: TGTGCCAGCAGTTACTCGTTACAGGTTGAAAAACTGTTTTTT

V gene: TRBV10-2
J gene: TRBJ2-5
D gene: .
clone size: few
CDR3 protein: CASSESQSQETQYF
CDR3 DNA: TGCGCCAGCAGTGAGTCGCAGAGCCAAGAGACCCAGTACTTC

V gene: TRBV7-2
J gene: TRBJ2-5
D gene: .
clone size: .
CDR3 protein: CASSWGQMREQYF
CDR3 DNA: TGTGCCAGCAGCTGGGGACAGATGCGGGAGCAGTACTTC

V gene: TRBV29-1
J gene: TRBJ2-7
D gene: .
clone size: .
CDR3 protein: CSVTEDSYEQYF
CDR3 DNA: TGCAGCGTGACCGAGGACTCCTACGAGCAGTACTTC

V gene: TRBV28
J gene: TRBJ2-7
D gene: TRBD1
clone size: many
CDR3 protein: CASSRPRQGYEQYF
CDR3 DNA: TGTGCCAGCAGCCGACCGAGACAGGGCTACGAGCAGTACTTC

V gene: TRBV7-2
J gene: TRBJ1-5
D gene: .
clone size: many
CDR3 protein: CASSFQNQPQHF
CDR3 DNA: TGTGCCAGCAGCTTCCAAAATCAGCCCCAGCATTTT

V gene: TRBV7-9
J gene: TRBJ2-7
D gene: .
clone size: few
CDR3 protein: CASSPLDSWQYF
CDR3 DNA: TGTGCCAGCAGCCCCTTGGACAGTTGGCAGTACTTC

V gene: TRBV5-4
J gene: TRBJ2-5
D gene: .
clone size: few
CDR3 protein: CASSFPLESRTQYF
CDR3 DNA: TGTGCCAGCAGCTTTCCCCTAGAGAGTCGAACCCAGTACTTC

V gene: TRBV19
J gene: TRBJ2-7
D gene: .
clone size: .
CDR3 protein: CASSMRIGDHYEQYF
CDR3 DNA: TGTGCCAGTAGTATGCGGATTGGTGACCATTACGAGCAGTACTTC